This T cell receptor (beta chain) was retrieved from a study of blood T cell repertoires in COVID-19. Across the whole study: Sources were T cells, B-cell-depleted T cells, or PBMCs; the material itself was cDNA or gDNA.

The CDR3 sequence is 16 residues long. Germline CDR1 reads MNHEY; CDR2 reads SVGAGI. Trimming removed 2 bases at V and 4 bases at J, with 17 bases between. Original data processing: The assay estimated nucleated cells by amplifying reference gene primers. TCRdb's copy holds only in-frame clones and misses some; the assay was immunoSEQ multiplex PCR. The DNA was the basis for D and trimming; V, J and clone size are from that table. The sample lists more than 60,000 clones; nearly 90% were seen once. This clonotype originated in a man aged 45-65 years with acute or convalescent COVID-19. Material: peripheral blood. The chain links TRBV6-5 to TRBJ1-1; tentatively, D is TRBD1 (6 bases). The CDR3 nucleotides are TGTGCCAGCAGTTACAAGGGGGGGACCTTGGGCACTGAAGCTTTCTTT. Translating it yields CASSYKGGTLGTEAFF.